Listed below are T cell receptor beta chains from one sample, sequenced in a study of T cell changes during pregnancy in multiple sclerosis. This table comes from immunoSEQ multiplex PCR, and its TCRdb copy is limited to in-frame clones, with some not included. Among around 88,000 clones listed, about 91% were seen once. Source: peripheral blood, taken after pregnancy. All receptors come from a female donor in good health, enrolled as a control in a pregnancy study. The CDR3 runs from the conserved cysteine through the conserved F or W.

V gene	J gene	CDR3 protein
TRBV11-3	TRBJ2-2	CASSLFPSGASGGELFF
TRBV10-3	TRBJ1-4	CAISGSGTADEKLFF
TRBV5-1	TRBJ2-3	CASSWRTGGLSDTQYF
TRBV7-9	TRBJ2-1	CASSLFSVDDEQFF
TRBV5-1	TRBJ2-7	CASSIRRDRGLREQYF
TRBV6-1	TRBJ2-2	CASSESIERGELFF
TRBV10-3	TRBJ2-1	CAISDPAGTYNEQFF
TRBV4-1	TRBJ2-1	CASSESPGGHSYNEQFF
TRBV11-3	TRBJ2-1	CASSLAGAGAGPPEQFF
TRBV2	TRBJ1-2	CATRRRTAEGFYGYTF
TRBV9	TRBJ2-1	CASSVDTVSYNEQFF
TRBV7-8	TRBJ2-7	CASSLAGSYEQYF
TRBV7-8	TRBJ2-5	CASSQGQETQYF
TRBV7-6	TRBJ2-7	CASSLTSSGSEQYF
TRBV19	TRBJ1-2	CASSIERTGTRGYTF
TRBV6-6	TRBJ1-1	CASSDNSVNTEAFF
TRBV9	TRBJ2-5	CASSRTDQETQYF
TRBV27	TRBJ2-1	CASSFLAGSYNEQFF
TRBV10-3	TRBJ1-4	CAAGQANEKLFF
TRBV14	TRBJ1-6	CASSQGLSPLHF
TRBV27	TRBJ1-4	CASSLGGSEKLFF
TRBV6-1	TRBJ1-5	CASRTQGSNQPQHF
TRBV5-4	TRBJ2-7	CASSLGQNYEQYF
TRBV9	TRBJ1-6	CASSEASTANSPLHF
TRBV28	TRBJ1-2	CASSLGTGGNGYTF
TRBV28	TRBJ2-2	CASCSPGQGAGELFF
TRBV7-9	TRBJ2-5	CASSPAPGQDPQETQYF
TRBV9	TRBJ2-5	CASSVDGTSGLKETQYF
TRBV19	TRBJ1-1	CASIQGFYTEAFF
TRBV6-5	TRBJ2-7	CASSYEGVTGAYEQYF
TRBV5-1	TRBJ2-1	CASSLDRVGNEQFF
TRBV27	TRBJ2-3	CASRMTSTDTQYF
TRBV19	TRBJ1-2	CASRGVRDRSNYGYTF
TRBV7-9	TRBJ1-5	CASSLSTGPQPQHF
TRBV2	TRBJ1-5	CASNQGVMQPQHF
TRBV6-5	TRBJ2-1	CASSSLGSGAYNEQFF
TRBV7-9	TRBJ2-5	CASSPQRRTDEETQYF
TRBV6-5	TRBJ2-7	CASSSPGQGPYEQYF
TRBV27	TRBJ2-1	CASSLNGAWFF
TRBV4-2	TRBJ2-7	CASSQEGPAGGSYEQYF
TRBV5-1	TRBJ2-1	CASTRDRAGILPHEQFF
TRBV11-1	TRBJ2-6	CASSVPPGQGAFGANVLTF
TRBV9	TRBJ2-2	CASSVLAGLNTGELFF
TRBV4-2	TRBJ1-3	CASSQESLGSGRLSSGNTIYF
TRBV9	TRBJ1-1	CASSVRRLNTEAFF
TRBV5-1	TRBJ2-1	CASTPSGNSYNEQFF
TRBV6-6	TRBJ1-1	CASSYLPNTEAFF
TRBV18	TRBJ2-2	CASSPLSRENTGELFF
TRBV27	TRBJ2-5	CASRSRSPSGIGPQYF
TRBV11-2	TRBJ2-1	CASSATSPGEQFF
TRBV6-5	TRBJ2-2	CASSPPRDNGELFF
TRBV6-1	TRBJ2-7	CASSKGARNYEQYF
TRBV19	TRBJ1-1	CASSMGPERRAEAFF
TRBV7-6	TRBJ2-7	CASSLGAIPYEQYF